Shown below are 7 T cell receptor beta chains from a single sample sequenced in a study of T cell repertoires in cytomegalovirus infection. TCRdb re-called the reads with MiXCR, one entry per CDR3 protein. The sample contains almost 300,000 distinct CDR3 sequences, 8% to 10% of which appear only once. Specimen: PBMCs. These receptors were collected from a human donor in good health (CMV status not recorded). Some clones in this sample may be carry-over from other donors' samples.

In its sample, this clonotype was seen many times. V usage is TRBV10-3 and J usage is TRBJ2-3; TRBD2 agrees at 7 bases. Germline CDR1 and CDR2: ENHRY and SYGVKD. After removal of 0 bases from V and 8 bases from J, the junction contained 8 bases not matched to a gene. The CDR3 is 15 residues long. CDR3 in amino acids: CAISESGAGVATQYF. CDR3 DNA sequence: TGTGCCATCAGTGAGTCAGGGGCGGGGGTAGCTACGCAGTATTTT.

This clonotype was seen at least ten times. The V call is TRBV20-1, the J call TRBJ1-2; D possibly corresponds to TRBD1 (5 bases). This CDR3 region has 12 residues. The germline V and J ends were trimmed by 7 bases and 3 bases, with 12 bases remaining between them. Per the germline V gene, CDR1 is DFQATT and CDR2 is SNEGSKA (reference sequence). The CDR3: CSGQTAYYGYTF. The CDR3 region has the DNA TGCAGTGGACAGACAGCCTACTATGGCTACACCTTC.

This clonotype came up many times. The CDR3 here is CASLAGGYNEQFF. CDR3 sequence (DNA): TGTGCCAGTTTAGCGGGGGGTTACAATGAGCAGTTCTTC. The V call is TRBV28, the J call TRBJ2-1, with TRBD2 matching over 10 bases. CDR1 and CDR2 (germline): MDHEN, SYDVKM. Trimming took 9 bases from V and 4 from J; bases not matched to a gene: 3. CDR3 size: 13 residues.

J is TRBJ1-5 and V is TRBV7-9; 8 bases agree with TRBD1. Germline V gene lookup returns CDR1 SEHNR and CDR2 FQNEAQ (reference sequence). V shed 6 bases and J 7 bases; nucleotides not matched to a gene: 11. The CDR3 totals 15 residues. The chain's CDR3 is CASSRQGAGMQPQHF. CDR3 nucleotide sequence: TGTGCCAGCAGTCGTCAGGGGGCGGGTATGCAGCCCCAGCATTTT.

This clonotype has at least ten counts. This chain links TRBV7-2 with TRBJ2-5, with D unresolved. CDR1 SGHTA and CDR2 FQGNSA come from the germline V gene. Trimming removed 0 bases at V and 5 bases at J, with 7 bases between. The CDR3 contains 13 residues. CDR3: CASSLAYLETQYF. The CDR3 DNA reads TGTGCCAGCAGCTTAGCCTACTTGGAGACCCAGTACTTC.

Regarding this clonotype: This may stem from a read error, because a much larger clone lies one nucleotide away. The CDR3 DNA reads as TGTGCCAGCAGTTTTAATGGTCGACGAGAGACCCAGTTCTTC. This sequence encodes CASSFNGRRETQFF. The chain joins TRBV28 to TRBJ2-5; D unresolved. The closer fit of TRBJ2-1 to the DNA end suggests the J call may be wrong. The V gene's germline CDR1 is MDHEN and CDR2 SYDVKM. The CDR3 is made up of 14 amino acids.

At least ten counts were recorded for this clonotype. The chain carries TRBV6-2 or TRBV6-3 and TRBJ1-1, with 7 positions matching TRBD1. CDR3 length: 13 amino acids. The junction had 2 bases not matched to a gene; V was cut back by 6 bases and J by 1 base. Germline V CDR1 and CDR2: MNHEY, SVGEGT. The CDR3 spells CASRRTGNTEAFF. The CDR3 nucleotides are TGTGCCAGCAGAAGGACAGGGAACACTGAAGCTTTCTTT.